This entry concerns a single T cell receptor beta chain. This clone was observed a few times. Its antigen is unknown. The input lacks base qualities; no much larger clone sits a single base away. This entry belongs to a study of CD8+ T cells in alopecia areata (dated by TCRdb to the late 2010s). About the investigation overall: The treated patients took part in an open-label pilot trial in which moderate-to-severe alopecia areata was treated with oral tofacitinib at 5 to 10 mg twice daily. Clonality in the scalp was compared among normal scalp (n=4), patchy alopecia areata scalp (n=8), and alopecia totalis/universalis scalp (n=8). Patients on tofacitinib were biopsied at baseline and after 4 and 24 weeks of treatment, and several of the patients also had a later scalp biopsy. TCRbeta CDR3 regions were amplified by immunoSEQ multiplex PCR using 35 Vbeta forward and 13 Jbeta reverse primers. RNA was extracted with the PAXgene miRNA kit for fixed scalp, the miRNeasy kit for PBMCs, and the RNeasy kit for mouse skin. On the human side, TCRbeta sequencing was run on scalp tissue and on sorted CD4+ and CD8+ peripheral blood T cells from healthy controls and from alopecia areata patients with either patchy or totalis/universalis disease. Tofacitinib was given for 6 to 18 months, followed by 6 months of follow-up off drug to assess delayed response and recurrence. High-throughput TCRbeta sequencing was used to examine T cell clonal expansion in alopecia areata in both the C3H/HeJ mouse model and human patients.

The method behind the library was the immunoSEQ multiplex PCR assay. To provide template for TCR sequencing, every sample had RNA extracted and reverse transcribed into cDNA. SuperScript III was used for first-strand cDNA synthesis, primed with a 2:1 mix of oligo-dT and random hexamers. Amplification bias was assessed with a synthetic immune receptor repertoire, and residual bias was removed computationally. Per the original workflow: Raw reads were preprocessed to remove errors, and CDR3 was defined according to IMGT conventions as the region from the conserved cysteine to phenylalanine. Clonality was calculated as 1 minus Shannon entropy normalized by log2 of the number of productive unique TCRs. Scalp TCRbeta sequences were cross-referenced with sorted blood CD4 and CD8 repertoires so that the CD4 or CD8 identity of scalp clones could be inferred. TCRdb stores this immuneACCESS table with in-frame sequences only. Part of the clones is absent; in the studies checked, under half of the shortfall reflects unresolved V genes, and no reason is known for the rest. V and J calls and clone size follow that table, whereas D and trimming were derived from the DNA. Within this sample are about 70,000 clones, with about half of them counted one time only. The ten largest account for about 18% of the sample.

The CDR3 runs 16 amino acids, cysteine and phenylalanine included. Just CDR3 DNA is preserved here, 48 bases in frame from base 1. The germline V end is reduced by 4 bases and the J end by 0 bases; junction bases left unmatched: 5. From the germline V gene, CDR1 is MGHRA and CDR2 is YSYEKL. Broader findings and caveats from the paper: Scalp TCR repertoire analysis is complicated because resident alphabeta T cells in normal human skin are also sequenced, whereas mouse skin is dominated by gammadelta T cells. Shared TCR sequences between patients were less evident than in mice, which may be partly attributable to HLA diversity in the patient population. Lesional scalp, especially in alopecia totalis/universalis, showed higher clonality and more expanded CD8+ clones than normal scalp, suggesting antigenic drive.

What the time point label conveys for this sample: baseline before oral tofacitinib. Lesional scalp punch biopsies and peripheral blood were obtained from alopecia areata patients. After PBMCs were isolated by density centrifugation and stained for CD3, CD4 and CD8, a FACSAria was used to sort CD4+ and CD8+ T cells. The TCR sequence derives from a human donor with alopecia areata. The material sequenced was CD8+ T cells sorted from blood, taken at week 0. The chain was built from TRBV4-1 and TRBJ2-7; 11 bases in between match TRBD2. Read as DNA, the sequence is TGCGCCAGCAGCCGATCAACTAGCGGGAGCTCCTACGAGCAGTACTTC. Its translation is CASSRSTSGSSYEQYF.